This T cell receptor (beta chain) comes out of a study of T cells in tuberculosis. Thawed, overnight-rested PBMC were stained with GMM-loaded CD1B tetramer, viability dye and anti-CD3, then sorted. The CD1B tetramers carried C32 glucose monomycolate purified from Rhodococcus equi. TCRdb's table, derived via immunoSEQ multiplex PCR, lists solely in-frame clones and lacks some. The repertoire holds about 88,000 clones, with roughly 90% as singletons. This CDR3 region has 16 residues. V shed 5 bases, J shed 2 bases, and the junction held 10 bases outside the gene matches. Looked up from germline, CDR1 is SGHAT and CDR2 is FQNNGV.

The receptor comes from an adult woman with latent tuberculosis. The sample comprised CD1b-GMM tetramer-negative cells sorted from PBMCs. The chain links TRBV11-2 to TRBJ2-5; 8 nucleotides match TRBD2. CDR3 DNA: TGTGCCAGCAGCCATCCTTCCGGGACTAGACAAGAGACCCAGTACTTC. Its protein is CASSHPSGTRQETQYF.